This is a list of T cell receptor beta chains from one sample in a study of blood T cell repertoires in COVID-19. The assay was immunoSEQ multiplex PCR, and TCRdb's table has in-frame clones only and misses some. The repertoire holds roughly 260,000 clones, with 91% as singletons. The sequenced material came from peripheral blood. These receptors all stem from a person under 30 with COVID-19, enrolled during active disease. CDR3s include the opening cysteine and the closing phenylalanine or tryptophan. Fields, in order: clone size, D gene, V gene, J gene, CDR3 DNA, CDR3 protein. D genes are given only for firm matches. Where a row states a size, it is once, few, many or the class of an expanded clone; other rows omit it.

size: .; D: .; V: TRBV5-6; J: TRBJ2-1; DNA: TGTGCCAGCACCTTGGGAGACAATGAGCAGTTCTTC; CDR3: CASTLGDNEQFF
size: .; D: .; V: TRBV21-1; J: TRBJ2-7; DNA: TGTGCCAGAGAGGAGAGGGAAGACAACTACGAGCAGTACTTC; CDR3: CAREEREDNYEQYF
size: few; D: .; V: TRBV6-4; J: TRBJ2-3; DNA: TGTGCCAGCAGTGACGGGCGGGATCCAGATACGCAGTATTTT; CDR3: CASSDGRDPDTQYF
size: .; D: .; V: TRBV24-1; J: TRBJ1-2; DNA: TGTGCCACCAGTGACCAACCAGTAGACGGGTCGCAGTATGGCTACACCTTC; CDR3: CATSDQPVDGSQYGYTF
size: .; D: .; V: TRBV28; J: TRBJ2-3; DNA: TGTGCCAGCATCTTGAACATGGTCCAGGGTGAGGGCACAGATACGCAGTATTTT; CDR3: CASILNMVQGEGTDTQYF
size: .; D: TRBD2; V: TRBV2; J: TRBJ2-3; DNA: TGTGCCAGCAGTGAAGCGCACGGTAGCGGGCGACCTTGTACAGATACGCAGTATTTT; CDR3: CASSEAHGSGRPCTDTQYF
size: once; D: .; V: TRBV15; J: TRBJ2-3; DNA: TGTGCCACCAGCAGCCACCGCTTGGCAGGGAATATCACAGATACGCAGTATTTT; CDR3: CATSSHRLAGNITDTQYF
size: .; D: .; V: TRBV11-2; J: TRBJ2-5; DNA: TGTGCCAGCAGCTTAGCGCGCCTACGCCAAGAGACCCAGTACTTC; CDR3: CASSLARLRQETQYF
size: .; D: TRBD1; V: TRBV5-4; J: TRBJ1-1; DNA: TGTGCCAGCACCCTGACAGGGGAGAACACTGAAGCTTTCTTT; CDR3: CASTLTGENTEAFF
size: .; D: .; V: TRBV19; J: TRBJ2-3; DNA: TGTGCCAGTAGTAAGGCAGGGATTTACACAGATACGCAGTATTTT; CDR3: CASSKAGIYTDTQYF
size: .; D: .; V: TRBV6-5; J: TRBJ2-5; DNA: TGTGCCAGCAGCTACTCCTCTCGGACATCCCAAGAGACCCAGTACTTC; CDR3: CASSYSSRTSQETQYF
size: .; D: TRBD2; V: TRBV5-6; J: TRBJ2-1; DNA: TGTGCCAGCAGCTTGGATCTTAGCGGGAACTCCTACAATGAGCAGTTCTTC; CDR3: CASSLDLSGNSYNEQFF
size: .; D: TRBD2; V: TRBV13; J: TRBJ2-5; DNA: TGTGCCAGCAGCCAAGGGGTCGGGAGGGGTTCGGAGACCCAGTACTTC; CDR3: CASSQGVGRGSETQYF
size: .; D: .; V: TRBV5-4; J: TRBJ2-3; DNA: TGTGCCAGCAGCTTGGCCTTCGGAGTAGCAGATACGCAGTATTTT; CDR3: CASSLAFGVADTQYF
size: .; D: .; V: TRBV13; J: TRBJ1-1; DNA: TGTGCCAGCAGCTTACGGGGTACTGAAGCTTTCTTT; CDR3: CASSLRGTEAFF
size: .; D: .; V: TRBV14; J: TRBJ1-2; DNA: TGTGCCAGCAGTTTAGGCAGGACTAACTATGGCTACACCTTC; CDR3: CASSLGRTNYGYTF
size: .; D: .; V: TRBV7-2; J: TRBJ1-4; DNA: TGTGCCAGCAGCTTAATCTTCTCGGAGAAACTGTTTTTT; CDR3: CASSLIFSEKLFF
size: once; D: TRBD1; V: TRBV15; J: TRBJ2-2; DNA: TGTGCCACCAGCGATTTTCCGGGACAGGGTATACCCGGGGAGCTGTTTTTT; CDR3: CATSDFPGQGIPGELFF
size: .; D: TRBD1; V: TRBV4-1; J: TRBJ1-1; DNA: TGCGCCAGCAGCGCCCGGACAGGTGAAGCTTTCTTT; CDR3: CASSARTGEAFF
size: .; D: TRBD1; V: TRBV19; J: TRBJ1-1; DNA: TGTGCCAGTAGTATGACCGGGACAGGGAAGACTGAAGCTTTCTTT; CDR3: CASSMTGTGKTEAFF
size: .; D: TRBD2; V: TRBV2; J: TRBJ2-3; DNA: TGTGCCAGCCCACTAGCGGGAGGCTCAGATACGCAGTATTTT; CDR3: CASPLAGGSDTQYF
size: .; D: .; V: TRBV18; J: TRBJ2-1; DNA: TGTGCCAGCTCACCCATAGGGGGCAATGAGCAGTTCTTC; CDR3: CASSPIGGNEQFF
size: .; D: .; V: TRBV19; J: TRBJ1-5; DNA: TGTGCCAGTAGACCGGGACAATATAGCAATCAGCCCCAGCATTTT; CDR3: CASRPGQYSNQPQHF
size: .; D: .; V: TRBV5-1; J: TRBJ2-3; DNA: TGCGCCAGCAGCTTGGTAGCGGATACGCAGTATTTT; CDR3: CASSLVADTQYF
size: once; D: .; V: TRBV9; J: TRBJ2-5; DNA: TGTGCCAGCAGCGTAGGGCTAGCAGTTCAAGAGACCCAGTACTTC; CDR3: CASSVGLAVQETQYF
size: .; D: TRBD1; V: TRBV19; J: TRBJ2-1; DNA: TGTGCCAGTACGGGACAGGGGACCTACAATGAGCAGTTCTTC; CDR3: CASTGQGTYNEQFF
size: once; D: TRBD2; V: TRBV14; J: TRBJ2-5; DNA: TGTGCCAGCAGCCGCAGCGGGGCAGAGACCCAGTACTTC; CDR3: CASSRSGAETQYF
size: .; D: .; V: TRBV24-1; J: TRBJ2-1; DNA: TGTGCCACCAGTGGACAGCTTAATGAGCAGTTCTTC; CDR3: CATSGQLNEQFF
size: .; D: .; V: TRBV3-1/TRBV3-2; J: TRBJ1-2; DNA: TGTGCCAGCAGTCATTACTGGGCAGGGGGCTACACCTTC; CDR3: CASSHYWAGGYTF
size: .; D: .; V: TRBV12-5; J: TRBJ1-5; DNA: TGTGCTAGTGGTTTGTTGACAGGCACTAATCAGCCCCAGCATTTT; CDR3: CASGLLTGTNQPQHF
size: .; D: TRBD1; V: TRBV15; J: TRBJ2-5; DNA: TGTGCCACCAGCAGTGCTTACCGGGACAGGGACCAAGAGACCCAGTACTTC; CDR3: CATSSAYRDRDQETQYF